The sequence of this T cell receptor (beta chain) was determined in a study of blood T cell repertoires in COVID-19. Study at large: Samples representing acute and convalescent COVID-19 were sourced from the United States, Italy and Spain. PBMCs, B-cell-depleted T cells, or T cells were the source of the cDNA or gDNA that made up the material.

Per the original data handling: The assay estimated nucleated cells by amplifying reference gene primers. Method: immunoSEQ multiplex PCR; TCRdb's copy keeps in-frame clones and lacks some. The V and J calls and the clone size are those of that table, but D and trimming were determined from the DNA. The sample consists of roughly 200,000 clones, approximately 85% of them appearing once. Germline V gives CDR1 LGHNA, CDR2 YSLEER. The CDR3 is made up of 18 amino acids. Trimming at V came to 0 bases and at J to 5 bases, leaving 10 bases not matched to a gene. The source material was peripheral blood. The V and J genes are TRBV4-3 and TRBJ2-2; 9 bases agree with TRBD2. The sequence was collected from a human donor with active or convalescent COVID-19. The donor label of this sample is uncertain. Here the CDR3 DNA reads TGCGCCAGCAGCCAAGACCCAGCGGGGGGTAGTTCGACCGGGGAGCTGTTTTTT. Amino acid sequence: CASSQDPAGGSSTGELFF.